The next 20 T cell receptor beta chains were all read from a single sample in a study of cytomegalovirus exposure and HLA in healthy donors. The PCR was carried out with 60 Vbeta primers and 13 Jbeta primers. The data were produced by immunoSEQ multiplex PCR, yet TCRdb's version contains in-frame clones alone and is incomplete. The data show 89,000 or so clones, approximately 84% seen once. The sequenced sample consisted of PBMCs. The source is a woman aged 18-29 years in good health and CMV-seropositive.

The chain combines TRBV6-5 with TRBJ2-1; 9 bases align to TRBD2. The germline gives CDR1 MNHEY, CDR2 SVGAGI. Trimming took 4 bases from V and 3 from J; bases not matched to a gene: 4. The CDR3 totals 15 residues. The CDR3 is CASSSGTSYYNEQFF. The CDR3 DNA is TGTGCCAGCAGTTCCGGGACTAGCTACTACAATGAGCAGTTCTTC.

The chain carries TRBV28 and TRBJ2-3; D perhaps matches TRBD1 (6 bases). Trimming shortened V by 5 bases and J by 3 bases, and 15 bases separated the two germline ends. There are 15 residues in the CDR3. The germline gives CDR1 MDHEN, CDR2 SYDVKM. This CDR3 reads CASSTQGKGTDTQYF. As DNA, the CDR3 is TGTGCCAGCAGTACACAGGGAAAGGGTACAGATACGCAGTATTTT.

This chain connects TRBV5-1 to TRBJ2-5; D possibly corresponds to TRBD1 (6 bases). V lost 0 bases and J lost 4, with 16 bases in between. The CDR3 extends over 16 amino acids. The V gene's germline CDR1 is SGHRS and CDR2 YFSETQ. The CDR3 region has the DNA TGCGCCAGCAGCTTGGGTGTCCGGACAGAGAGAGAGACCCAGTACTTC. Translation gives CASSLGVRTERETQYF.

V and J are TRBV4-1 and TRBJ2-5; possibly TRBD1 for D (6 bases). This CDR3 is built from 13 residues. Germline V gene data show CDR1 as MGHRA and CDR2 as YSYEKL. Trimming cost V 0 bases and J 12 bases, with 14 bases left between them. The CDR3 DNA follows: TGCGCCAGCAGCCAAGATGGCCCGGGACACAAGTACTTC. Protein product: CASSQDGPGHKYF.

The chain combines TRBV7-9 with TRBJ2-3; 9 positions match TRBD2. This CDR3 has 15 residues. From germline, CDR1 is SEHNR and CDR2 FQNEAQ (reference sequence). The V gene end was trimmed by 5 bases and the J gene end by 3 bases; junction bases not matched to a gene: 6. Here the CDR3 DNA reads TGTGCCAGCAGCGTGCTAGCGGGGACTACAGATACGCAGTATTTT. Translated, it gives CASSVLAGTTDTQYF.

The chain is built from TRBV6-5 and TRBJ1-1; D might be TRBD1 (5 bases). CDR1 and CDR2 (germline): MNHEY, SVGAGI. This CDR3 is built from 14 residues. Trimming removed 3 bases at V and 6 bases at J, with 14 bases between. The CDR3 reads CASSYLQGYSEAFF. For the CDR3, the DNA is TGTGCCAGCAGTTATCTTCAGGGATACTCTGAAGCTTTCTTT.

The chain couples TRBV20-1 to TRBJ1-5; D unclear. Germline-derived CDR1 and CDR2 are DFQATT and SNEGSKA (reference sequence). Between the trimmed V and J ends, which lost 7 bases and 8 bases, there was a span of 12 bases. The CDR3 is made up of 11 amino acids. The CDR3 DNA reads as TGCAGTGGGGGTCTGACTAAGCCCCAGCATTTT. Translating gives CSGGLTKPQHF.

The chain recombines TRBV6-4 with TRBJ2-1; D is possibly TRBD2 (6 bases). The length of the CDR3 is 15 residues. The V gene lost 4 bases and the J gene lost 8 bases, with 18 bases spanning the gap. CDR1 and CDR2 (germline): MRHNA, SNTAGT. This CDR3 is CASSARHRLGHEQFF. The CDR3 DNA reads TGTGCCAGCAGTGCAAGACATCGACTAGGCCATGAGCAGTTCTTC.

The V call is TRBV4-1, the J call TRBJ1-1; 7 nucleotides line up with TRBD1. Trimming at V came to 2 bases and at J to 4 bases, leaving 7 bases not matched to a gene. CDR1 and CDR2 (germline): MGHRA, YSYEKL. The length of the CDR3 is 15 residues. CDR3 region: CASSQKAQGVTEAFF. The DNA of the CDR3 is TGCGCCAGCAGCCAAAAAGCCCAGGGGGTCACTGAAGCTTTCTTT.

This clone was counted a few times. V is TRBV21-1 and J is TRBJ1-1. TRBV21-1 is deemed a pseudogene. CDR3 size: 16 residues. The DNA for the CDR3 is TGTGCCAGCAGCAAAGATCTCCGGGGAATGAACACTGAAGCTTTCTTT. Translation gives CASSKDLRGMNTEAFF.

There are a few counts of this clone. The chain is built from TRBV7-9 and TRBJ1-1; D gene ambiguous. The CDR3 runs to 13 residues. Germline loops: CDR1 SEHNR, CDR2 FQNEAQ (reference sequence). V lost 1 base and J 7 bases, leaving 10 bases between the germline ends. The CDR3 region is CASSLGSGHEAFF. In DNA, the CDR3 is TGTGCCAGCAGCTTAGGCAGTGGGCATGAAGCTTTCTTT.

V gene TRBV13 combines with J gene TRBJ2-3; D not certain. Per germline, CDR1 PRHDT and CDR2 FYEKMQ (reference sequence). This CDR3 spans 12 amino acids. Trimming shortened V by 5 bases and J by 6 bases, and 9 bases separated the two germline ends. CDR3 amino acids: CASSQVEDTQYF. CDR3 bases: TGTGCCAGCAGCCAAGTGGAGGATACGCAGTATTTT. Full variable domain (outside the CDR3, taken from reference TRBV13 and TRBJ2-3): AAGVIQSPRHLIKEKRETATLKCYPIPRHDTVYWYQQGPGQDPQFLISFYEKMQSDKGSIPDRFSAQQFSDYHSELNMSSLELGDSALYFCASSQVEDTQYFGPGTRLTVL.

This chain's CDR3 is CAWSYIPGNTGELFF. DNA of the CDR3: TGTGCCTGGAGTTATATTCCGGGGAACACCGGGGAGCTGTTTTTT. The gene calls are TRBV30 and TRBJ2-2; D uncertain. This CDR3 comprises 15 residues. Germline assignment: CDR1 GTSNPN and CDR2 SVGIG (reference sequence). The V and J ends lost 2 bases and 1 base respectively, with 11 bases between them.

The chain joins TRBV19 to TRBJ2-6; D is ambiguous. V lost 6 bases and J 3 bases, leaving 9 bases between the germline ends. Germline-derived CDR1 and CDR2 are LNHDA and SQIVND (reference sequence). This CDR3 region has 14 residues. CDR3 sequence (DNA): TGTGCCAGTAGAGCTGTGTATGGGGCCAACGTCCTGACTTTC. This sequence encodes CASRAVYGANVLTF.

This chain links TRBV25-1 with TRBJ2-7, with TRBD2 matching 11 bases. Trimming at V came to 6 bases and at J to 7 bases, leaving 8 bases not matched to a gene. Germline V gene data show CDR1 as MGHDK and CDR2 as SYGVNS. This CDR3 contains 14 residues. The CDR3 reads CASSDLAGGWEQYF. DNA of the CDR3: TGTGCCAGCAGCGACCTAGCGGGAGGTTGGGAGCAGTACTTC.

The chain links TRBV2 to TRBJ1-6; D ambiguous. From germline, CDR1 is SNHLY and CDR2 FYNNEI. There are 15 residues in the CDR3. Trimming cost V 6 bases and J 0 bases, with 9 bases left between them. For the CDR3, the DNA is TGTGCCAGCAGGCGAGTAAGCTCCTATAATTCACCCCTCCACTTT. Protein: CASRRVSSYNSPLHF.

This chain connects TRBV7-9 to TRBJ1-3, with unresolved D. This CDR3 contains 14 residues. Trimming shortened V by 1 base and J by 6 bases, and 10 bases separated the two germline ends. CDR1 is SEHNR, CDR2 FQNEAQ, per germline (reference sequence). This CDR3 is CASSLERAVNTIYF. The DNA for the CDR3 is TGTGCCAGCAGCTTAGAGAGGGCGGTAAACACCATATATTTT.

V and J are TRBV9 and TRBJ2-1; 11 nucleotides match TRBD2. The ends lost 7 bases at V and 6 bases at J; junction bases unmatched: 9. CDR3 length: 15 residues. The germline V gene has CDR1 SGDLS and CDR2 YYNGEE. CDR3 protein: CASAPLAGESNEQFF. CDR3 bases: TGTGCCAGCGCCCCACTAGCGGGAGAGTCCAATGAGCAGTTCTTC.

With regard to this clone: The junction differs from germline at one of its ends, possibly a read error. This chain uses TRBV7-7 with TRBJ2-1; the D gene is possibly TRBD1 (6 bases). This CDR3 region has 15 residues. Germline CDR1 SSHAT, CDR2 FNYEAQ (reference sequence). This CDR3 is CASSPARTVRNEQFF. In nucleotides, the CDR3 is TGTGCTAGCAGCCCCGCCCGGACAGTACGCAATGAGCAGTTCTTC.

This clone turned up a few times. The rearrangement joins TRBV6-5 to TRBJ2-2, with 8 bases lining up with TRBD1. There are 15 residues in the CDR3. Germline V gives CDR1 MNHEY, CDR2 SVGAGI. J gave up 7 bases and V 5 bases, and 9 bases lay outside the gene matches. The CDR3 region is CASSTSGTGIGELFF. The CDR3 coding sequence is TGTGCCAGCAGTACTTCCGGGACAGGTATCGGGGAGCTGTTTTTT.